These T cell receptor beta chains were read from a single sample in a study of T cells expressing NK-cell markers. TCRdb reanalyzed the 5' RACE reads, giving one entry per CDR3 protein sequence and no DNA. Its table lists approximately 170,000 distinct CDR3 sequences. Material: blood T cells: a sorted CD56 or NKG2C T cell subset, CD4+ or CD8+ T cells, or bulk PBMC T cells (not recorded which). The receptors shown here come from a man between 18 and 69 years old in good health. The CDR3 runs from the conserved cysteine through the conserved F or W. The order of the fields is clone size, J gene, V gene, CDR3 protein. A row's size may be missing; if present it is once, few, many or a size class.

>.|TRBJ2-2|TRBV6-5
CASSSGGAPAGELFF
>.|TRBJ2-7|TRBV7-9
CASSSNGGTVTYEQYF
>.|TRBJ2-1|TRBV29-1
CTGWTEYNEQFF
>.|TRBJ1-1|TRBV19
CASSSLQGMNTEAFF
>.|TRBJ2-7|TRBV12-5
CASGLPHGGLDEQYF
>.|TRBJ1-2|TRBV29-1
CSVEVVGPIIRGGYTF
>.|TRBJ1-1|TRBV7-9
CASSGGIGEAFF
>medium-sized|TRBJ2-7|TRBV19
CASSMSGQPSYEQYF
>.|TRBJ2-3|TRBV11-2
CASSRGLATTDTQYF
>.|TRBJ2-7|TRBV5-5
CASSPSGTAFEQYF
>.|TRBJ2-3|TRBV27
CASSLLVPTDTQYF
>.|TRBJ1-2|TRBV20-1
CSARDLQGALVNYGYTF
>.|TRBJ1-2|TRBV5-6
CASSPGQGGNYGYTF
>.|TRBJ1-5|TRBV24-1
CATSDGTYGGTQDQPQHF
>.|TRBJ1-4|TRBV2
CASRDPGVWNEKLFF
>.|TRBJ1-1|TRBV12-3/TRBV12-4
CASSFHTGDTEAFF
>.|TRBJ2-5|TRBV7-6
CASSLEAGTGGQETQYF
>.|TRBJ1-6|TRBV9
CASSAKGQGYNSPLHF
>.|TRBJ1-5|TRBV2
CASSEDRGISQPQHF
>.|TRBJ1-5|TRBV12-3/TRBV12-4
CASSQGHEKATQHF
>.|TRBJ2-5|TRBV25-1
CASSEGAGEETQYF
>.|TRBJ2-7|TRBV27
CASSLSTQGLQYF
>.|TRBJ2-1|TRBV2
CASGTTGGNEQFF
>.|TRBJ2-5|TRBV5-4
CASSLVGEETQYF
>.|TRBJ2-7|TRBV20-1
CSATRDSDYEQYF
>.|TRBJ2-1|TRBV2
CASSRPRGGSYNEQFF
>.|TRBJ2-1|TRBV4-2
CASSTRLDGNEQFF
>.|TRBJ2-3|TRBV28
CASSLTSGGPSTDTQYF
>.|TRBJ2-5|TRBV28
CASSPRGRGLLETQYF
>.|TRBJ1-1|TRBV13
CATRETHKAFF
>.|TRBJ2-6|TRBV7-8
CASSLRASGANVLTF
>.|TRBJ1-1|TRBV11-2
CASSLDMAGDTEAFF
>.|TRBJ1-4|TRBV12-3/TRBV12-4
CASSLGEKLFF
>.|TRBJ1-6|TRBV25-1
CASSLGSSYNSPLHF
>.|TRBJ2-1|TRBV27
CASSPGVAGGSYNEQFF
>.|TRBJ2-7|TRBV7-2
CASSLVFGIYEQYF
>.|TRBJ2-1|TRBV2
CASAPSSGGHNEQFF
>.|TRBJ1-6|TRBV7-9
CASSLASGGNSPLHF
>.|TRBJ2-7|TRBV28
CASSPLRGPYEQYF
>.|TRBJ2-2|TRBV4-1
CASSQDGTANTGELFF
>.|TRBJ2-5|TRBV9
CASSVEGRRGETQYF
>.|TRBJ2-7|TRBV7-9
CASSPTTPAGGSYEQYF
>.|TRBJ2-5|TRBV7-6
CASSATGGEETQYF
>.|TRBJ1-5|TRBV7-7
CASSLAPTGQGAGQPQHF
>.|TRBJ2-1|TRBV20-1
CSARDGLAVYNEQFF
>.|TRBJ2-3|TRBV12-3/TRBV12-4
CASSAAGTQYF
>.|TRBJ2-6|TRBV3-1
CASSQDSEANVLTF
>.|TRBJ2-5|TRBV10-2
CASSEGETGMGETQYF
>.|TRBJ1-1|TRBV11-3
CAREPTRDLARHTEAFF
>.|TRBJ2-6|TRBV3-1
CASSQGSSGANVLTF
>.|TRBJ2-2|TRBV5-1
CASSLQRGFNTGELFF
>.|TRBJ2-1|TRBV4-1
CASSQGGPGTSAYNEQFF
>.|TRBJ1-2|TRBV5-6
CASSPGEGSFSEYGYTF
>.|TRBJ2-3|TRBV6-6
CASSSGSPLQYF
>.|TRBJ2-5|TRBV27
CASRRRIQETQYF
>.|TRBJ2-7|TRBV24-1
CATSDLPNGTGGLYEQYF
>.|TRBJ1-5|TRBV27
CASSLSGNPNQPQHF
>.|TRBJ2-7|TRBV5-6
CASSAIQTGTYEQYF